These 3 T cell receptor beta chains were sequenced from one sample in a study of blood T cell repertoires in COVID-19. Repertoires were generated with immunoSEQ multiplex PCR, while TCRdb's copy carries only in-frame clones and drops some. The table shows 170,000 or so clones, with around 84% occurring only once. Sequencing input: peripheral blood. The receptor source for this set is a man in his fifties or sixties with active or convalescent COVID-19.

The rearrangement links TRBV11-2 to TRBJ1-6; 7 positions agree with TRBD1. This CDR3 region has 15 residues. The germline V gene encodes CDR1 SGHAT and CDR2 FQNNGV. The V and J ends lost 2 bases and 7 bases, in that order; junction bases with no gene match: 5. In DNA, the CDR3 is TGTGCCAGCAGCTTAACACCGGGACAGAATTCACCCCTCCACTTT. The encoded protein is CASSLTPGQNSPLHF.

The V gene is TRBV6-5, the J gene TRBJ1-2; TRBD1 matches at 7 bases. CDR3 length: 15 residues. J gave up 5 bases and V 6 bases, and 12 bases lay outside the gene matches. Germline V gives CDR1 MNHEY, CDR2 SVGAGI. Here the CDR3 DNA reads TGTGCCAGCAGGGATAACAGGGGATTCCCATATGGCTACACCTTC. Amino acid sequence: CASRDNRGFPYGYTF.

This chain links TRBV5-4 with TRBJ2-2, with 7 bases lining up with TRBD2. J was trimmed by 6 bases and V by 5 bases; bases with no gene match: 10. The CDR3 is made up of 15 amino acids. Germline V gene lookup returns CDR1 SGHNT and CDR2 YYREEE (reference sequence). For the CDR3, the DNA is TGTGCCAGCAGTAGTTGGGCTAGCGGCGCCGGGGAGCTGTTTTTT. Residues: CASSSWASGAGELFF.